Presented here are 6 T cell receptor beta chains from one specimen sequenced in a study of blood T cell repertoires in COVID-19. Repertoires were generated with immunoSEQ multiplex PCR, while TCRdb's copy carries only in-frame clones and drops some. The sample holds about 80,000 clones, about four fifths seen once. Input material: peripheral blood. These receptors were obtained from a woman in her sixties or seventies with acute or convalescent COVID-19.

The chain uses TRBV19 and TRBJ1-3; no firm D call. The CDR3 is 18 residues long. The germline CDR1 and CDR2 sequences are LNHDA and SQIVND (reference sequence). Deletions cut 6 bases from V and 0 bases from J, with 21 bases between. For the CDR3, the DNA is TGTGCCAGTAGCCTACGACGGAGGCCAGGTAGCTCTGGAAACACCATATATTTT. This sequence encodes CASSLRRRPGSSGNTIYF.

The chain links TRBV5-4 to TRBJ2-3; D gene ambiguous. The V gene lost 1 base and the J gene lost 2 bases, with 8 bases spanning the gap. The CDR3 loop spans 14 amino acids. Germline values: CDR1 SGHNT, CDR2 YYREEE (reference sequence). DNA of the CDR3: TGTGCCAGCAGCTTGAGCTCGAACACAGATACGCAGTATTTT. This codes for CASSLSSNTDTQYF.

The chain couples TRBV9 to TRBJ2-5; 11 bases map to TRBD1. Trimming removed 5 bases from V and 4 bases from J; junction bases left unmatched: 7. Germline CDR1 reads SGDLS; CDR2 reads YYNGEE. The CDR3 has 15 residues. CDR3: CASRKGQGVGETQYF. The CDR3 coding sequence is TGTGCCAGCAGGAAGGGACAGGGGGTGGGAGAGACCCAGTACTTC.

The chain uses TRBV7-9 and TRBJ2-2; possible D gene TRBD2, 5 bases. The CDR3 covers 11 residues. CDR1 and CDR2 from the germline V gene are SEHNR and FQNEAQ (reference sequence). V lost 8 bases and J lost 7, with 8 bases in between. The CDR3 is CASRRGGELFF. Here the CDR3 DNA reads TGTGCCAGCCGCCGGGGCGGGGAGCTGTTTTTT.

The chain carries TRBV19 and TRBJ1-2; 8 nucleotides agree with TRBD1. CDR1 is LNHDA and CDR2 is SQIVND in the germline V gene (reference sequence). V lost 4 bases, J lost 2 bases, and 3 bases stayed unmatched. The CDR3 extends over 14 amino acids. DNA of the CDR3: TGTGCCAGTAGTAACAGGGGGGCAAACTATGGCTACACCTTC. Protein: CASSNRGANYGYTF.

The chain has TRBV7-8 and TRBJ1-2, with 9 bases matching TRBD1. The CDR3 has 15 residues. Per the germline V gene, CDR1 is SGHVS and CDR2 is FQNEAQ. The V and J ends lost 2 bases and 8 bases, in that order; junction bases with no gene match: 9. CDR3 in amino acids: CASSLRDREHLGYTF. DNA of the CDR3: TGTGCCAGCAGCTTACGGGACAGGGAACATTTAGGCTACACCTTC.